This passage covers 22 T cell receptor beta chains from one sample sequenced in a study of cytomegalovirus exposure and HLA in healthy donors. The PCR used 60 Vbeta and 13 Jbeta primers. Measured with immunoSEQ multiplex PCR; TCRdb has only the in-frame clones, and not every one. The sample shows about 210,000 clones, over 80% of them seen only once. The sample taken for sequencing was PBMCs. All receptors come from a man aged 35-49 years in good health and CMV-seropositive.

The chain couples TRBV30 to TRBJ1-6; 10 bases map to TRBD1. This CDR3 contains 14 residues. CDR1 GTSNPN and CDR2 SVGIG come from the germline V gene (reference sequence). With 4 bases clipped from V and 10 bases from J, the junction kept 7 bases outside the gene matches. DNA of the CDR3: TGTGCCTGGAACCGACAGGGGGCTCAATCACCCCTCCACTTT. Protein sequence: CAWNRQGAQSPLHF.

This clone has just a few counts. This sequence joins TRBV25-1 and TRBJ1-1, with 8 bases fitting TRBD1. CDR1 is MGHDK and CDR2 is SYGVNS in the germline V gene. Trimming took 3 bases from V and 1 from J; bases not matched to a gene: 4. The CDR3 covers 15 residues. CDR3 in DNA: TGTGCCAGCAGTGACCTTGACAGGGGGAACACTGAAGCTTTCTTT. Translating gives CASSDLDRGNTEAFF.

The chain combines TRBV5-1 with TRBJ2-1; D not resolved. Trimming left V 7 bases short and J 0 bases short, with 14 bases between. CDR3 length: 15 amino acids. Germline CDR1 is SGHRS and CDR2 is YFSETQ. The CDR3 here is CASFLAESSYNEQFF. CDR3 coding DNA: TGCGCCAGCTTCCTGGCGGAAAGCTCCTACAATGAGCAGTTCTTC.

The V call is TRBV6-1, the J call TRBJ1-2, with D possibly TRBD1 on 5 matching bases. Per germline, CDR1 MNHNS and CDR2 SASEGT. Trimming removed 2 bases from V and 5 bases from J, with 12 bases in between. The CDR3 is 14 residues long. CDR3 coding DNA: TGTGCCAGCAGTGAATCAATCGGGGGGTATGGCTACACCTTC. It encodes CASSESIGGYGYTF.

The rearrangement links TRBV6-1 to TRBJ2-5; 7 bases fit TRBD2. CDR1 is MNHNS and CDR2 is SASEGT in the germline V gene. The CDR3 loop spans 15 amino acids. Trimming removed 5 bases from V and 4 bases from J; junction bases left unmatched: 10. Here the CDR3 reads CASSPLWLAGETQYF. CDR3 nucleotides: TGTGCCAGCAGTCCCCTATGGTTAGCGGGAGAGACCCAGTACTTC.

V usage is TRBV6-5 and J usage is TRBJ2-5; D not certain. The CDR3 spans 13 residues. The germline V and J ends were trimmed by 7 bases and 5 bases, with 14 bases remaining between them. Germline CDR1 MNHEY, CDR2 SVGAGI. The CDR3 sequence is CASNGEHDETQYF. DNA of the CDR3: TGTGCCAGCAACGGAGAGCATGACGAGACCCAGTACTTC.

This chain uses TRBV27 with TRBJ2-7; TRBD1 might be the D (5 bases). This CDR3 is built from 11 residues. CDR1 and CDR2 from the germline V gene are MNHEY and SMNVEV (reference sequence). V lost 5 bases and J lost 6, with 8 bases in between. CDR3 coding DNA: TGTGCCAGCAGTGAAAGGGGCGAGCAGTACTTC. Residues: CASSERGEQYF.

V gene TRBV5-4 combines with J gene TRBJ2-5; the D gene is possibly TRBD2 (8 bases). The DNA end is more similar to TRBJ2-7, so the J call may be wrong. The CDR3 contains 16 residues. Germline V lookup: CDR1 SGHNT, CDR2 YYREEE (reference sequence). The chain's CDR3 is CASSTAGGTSAYEQYF. As DNA, the CDR3 is TGTGCCAGCAGCACCGCAGGGGGGACTAGTGCCTACGAGCAGTACTTC.

The chain uses TRBV2 and TRBJ1-1; the match to TRBD1 covers 8 bases. The germline CDR1 and CDR2 sequences are SNHLY and FYNNEI. Trimming removed 3 bases from V and 5 bases from J; junction bases left unmatched: 5. The CDR3 totals 14 residues. The DNA for the CDR3 is TGTGCCAGCAGTGATCCACAGGGGGGGACTGAAGCTTTCTTT. Translated, it gives CASSDPQGGTEAFF.

V gene TRBV19 combines with J gene TRBJ1-1; the D gene is possibly TRBD1 (5 bases). This CDR3 is 14 amino acids long. With 4 bases removed from V and 5 bases from J, the gap between germline ends came to 14 bases. Germline loops: CDR1 LNHDA, CDR2 SQIVND (reference sequence). The CDR3 DNA reads TGTGCCAGTAGTACTGGGACGGGGGGAACTGAAGCTTTCTTT. It encodes CASSTGTGGTEAFF.

The chain recombines TRBV7-9 with TRBJ2-1; 13 nucleotides align to TRBD2. The ends lost 7 bases at V and 12 bases at J; junction bases unmatched: 9. Germline lookup yields CDR1 SEHNR and CDR2 FQNEAQ (reference sequence). The CDR3 contains 14 residues. CDR3 protein: CASTGLAGELGQFF. The CDR3 coding sequence is TGTGCCAGCACTGGACTAGCGGGAGAACTCGGGCAGTTCTTC.

The rearrangement joins TRBV27 to TRBJ2-1; 15 bases agree with TRBD2. The CDR3 has 17 residues. The J segment lost 6 bases and the V segment lost 3 bases, leaving 6 bases of the junction unmatched. Germline assignment: CDR1 MNHEY and CDR2 SMNVEV (reference sequence). The CDR3 loop reads CASSFLGTSGRTNEQFF. In nucleotides, the CDR3 is TGTGCCAGCAGTTTCCTTGGGACTAGCGGGAGGACCAATGAGCAGTTCTTC.

The chain joins TRBV2 to TRBJ2-7, with a weak D call TRBD2 (5 bases). The ends were cut back, 9 bases at V and 1 base at J, with 13 bases in the middle. The CDR3 runs to 13 residues. Germline loops: CDR1 SNHLY, CDR2 FYNNEI. CDR3 in DNA: TGTGCCAGTACCCCGGGAACTTCCTACGAGCAGTACTTC. Protein sequence: CASTPGTSYEQYF.

In DNA form, the CDR3 reads TGTGCCAGCAGCTCTCCGGGACAGGGGGATCGCGAGCAGTACTTC. Amino acids: CASSSPGQGDREQYF. V is TRBV5-6 and J is TRBJ2-7; 11 bases are a match to TRBD1. The trim removed 3 bases at V and 6 bases at J, leaving 8 bases unmatched. This CDR3 has 15 residues. The V gene's germline CDR1 is SGHDT and CDR2 YYEEEE.

V and J are TRBV5-8 and TRBJ2-7; TRBD1 is a possible D gene (6 bases). CDR3 size: 13 residues. Germline CDR1 reads SGHTS; CDR2 reads YDEGEE. V was pared by 1 base and J by 6 bases, with 11 bases between. This chain's CDR3 is CASSLLQGSEQYV. The CDR3 DNA reads as TGTGCCAGCAGCTTGCTACAGGGTTCCGAGCAGTACGTC.

This chain uses TRBV4-2 with TRBJ2-1; 10 bases are shared with TRBD2. After removal of 6 bases from V and 9 bases from J, the junction contained 11 bases not matched to a gene. CDR3 length: 15 amino acids. Germline assignment: CDR1 LGHNA and CDR2 YNFKEQ. The CDR3 bases are TGTGCCAGCAGTTCATGGAGCGGGAGGGTGGTTGAGCAGTTCTTC. Residues: CASSSWSGRVVEQFF.

This chain uses TRBV5-4 with TRBJ1-2; weak D call: TRBD1 (6 bases). Germline V gene data show CDR1 as SGHNT and CDR2 as YYREEE (reference sequence). With 3 bases removed from V and 2 bases from J, the gap between germline ends came to 8 bases. This CDR3 spans 13 amino acids. CDR3 DNA: TGTGCCAGCAGCTCTACAGGGAACTATGGCTACACCTTC. Amino acid sequence: CASSSTGNYGYTF.

This clone has just one count. This rearrangement joins TRBV2 to TRBJ1-2, with 7 bases identical to TRBD1. The length of the CDR3 is 13 residues. The ends lost 7 bases at V and 4 bases at J; junction bases unmatched: 6. Germline loops: CDR1 SNHLY, CDR2 FYNNEI. The CDR3 nucleotides are TGTGCCAGCACCGACAGGGTGTCCTATGGCTACACCTTC. The encoded protein is CASTDRVSYGYTF.

The chain carries TRBV6-1 and TRBJ2-7; the D gene is possibly TRBD2 (6 bases). With 7 bases removed from V and 2 bases from J, the gap between germline ends came to 12 bases. Germline CDR1 is MNHNS and CDR2 is SASEGT. This CDR3 comprises 13 residues. CDR3: CASISRETYEQYF. The CDR3 DNA sequence: TGTGCCAGCATTTCCCGGGAGACCTACGAGCAGTACTTC.

The chain recombines TRBV25-1 with TRBJ2-7; D perhaps matches TRBD1 (5 bases). The V gene lost 0 bases and the J gene lost 6 bases, with 15 bases spanning the gap. Germline values: CDR1 MGHDK, CDR2 SYGVNS. CDR3 length: 15 residues. The CDR3 protein is CASSEYDLDSSEQYF. CDR3 DNA sequence: TGTGCCAGCAGTGAATATGACCTAGACAGCAGCGAGCAGTACTTC.

The chain joins TRBV5-1 to TRBJ2-4, with D perhaps TRBD2 (5 bases). In germline, CDR1 is SGHRS, CDR2 YFSETQ. The CDR3 consists of 12 residues. V lost 6 bases, J lost 3 bases, and 7 bases lay in between. CDR3 DNA: TGCGCCAGCAAGGGAGACAAAAACATTCAGTACTTC. It specifies CASKGDKNIQYF.

V usage is TRBV19 and J usage is TRBJ2-1; TRBD2 is a possible D gene (5 bases). CDR1 LNHDA and CDR2 SQIVND come from the germline V gene (reference sequence). The CDR3 spans 14 residues. V lost 1 base and J lost 7, with 11 bases in between. The CDR3, as DNA: TGTGCCAGTAGTATAGCGCTAACGGGGAATGAGCAGTTCTTC. Translated: CASSIALTGNEQFF.